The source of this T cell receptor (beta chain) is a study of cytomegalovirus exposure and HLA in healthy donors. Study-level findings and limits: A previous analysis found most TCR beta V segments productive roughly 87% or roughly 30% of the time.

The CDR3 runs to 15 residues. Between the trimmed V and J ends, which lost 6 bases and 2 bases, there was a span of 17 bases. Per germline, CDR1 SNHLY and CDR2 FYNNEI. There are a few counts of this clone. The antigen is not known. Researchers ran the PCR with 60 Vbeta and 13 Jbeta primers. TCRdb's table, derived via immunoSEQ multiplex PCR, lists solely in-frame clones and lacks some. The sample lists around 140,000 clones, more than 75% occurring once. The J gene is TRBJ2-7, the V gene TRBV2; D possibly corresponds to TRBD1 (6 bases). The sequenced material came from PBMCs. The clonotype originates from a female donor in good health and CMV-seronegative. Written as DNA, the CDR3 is TGTGCCAGCAGCCACCGAACAGGGTTCCCCTACGAGCAGTACTTC. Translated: CASSHRTGFPYEQYF.